These 13 T cell receptor beta chains were sequenced from one sample in a study of blood T cells in healthy people across ages. The use of a sample-barcoded 5' primer and a J-beta primer mix characterized a second PCR of 7 to 11 cycles. TCRdb redid the calling of the 5' RACE reads with MiXCR, one entry per CDR3 protein. The sample records 1,300,000 or so distinct CDR3 sequences, roughly 59% being singletons. Sequencing input: blood. The receptors derive from a man younger than 30 in good health.

This clonotype was found a few times. The gene calls are TRBV5-1 and TRBJ1-2, with unresolved D. CDR3 length: 14 amino acids. The V end was cut by 3 bases, the J end by 7 bases, with 16 bases between. Germline V gives CDR1 SGHRS, CDR2 YFSETQ. The CDR3 sequence: CASSSSGGVPGYTF. CDR3 in DNA: TGCGCCAGCAGCTCCTCGGGCGGGGTCCCTGGCTACACCTTC. The full variable domain, its missing parts supplied by reference TRBV5-1 and TRBJ1-2, is KAGVTQTPRYLIKTRGQQVTLSCSPISGHRSVSWYQQTPGQGLQFLFEYFSETQRNKGNFPGRFSGRQFSNSRSEMNVSTLELGDSALYLCASSSSGGVPGYTFGSGTRLTVV.

The J gene is TRBJ2-7, the V gene TRBV27, with D possibly being TRBD1 (5 bases). The ends were cut back, 5 bases at V and 0 bases at J, with 14 bases in the middle. The germline V gene has CDR1 MNHEY and CDR2 SMNVEV (reference sequence). The CDR3 covers 15 residues. CDR3 coding DNA: TGTGCCAGCAGTCCTCGGCGAGACAGCTCCTACGAGCAGTACTTC. It translates to CASSPRRDSSYEQYF.

The gene calls are TRBV2 and TRBJ2-2; D call uncertain. Deletions cut 7 bases from V and 1 base from J, with 4 bases between. The CDR3 has 12 residues. Germline values: CDR1 SNHLY, CDR2 FYNNEI. This CDR3 is CASKRNTGELFF. The CDR3 DNA sequence: TGTGCCAGCAAGAGGAACACCGGGGAGCTGTTTTTT.

The V call is TRBV12-3 or TRBV12-4, the J call TRBJ1-5; D possibly corresponds to TRBD1 (5 bases). Trimming took off 7 bases at V and 3 bases at J, with 16 bases between the two ends. The CDR3 totals 15 residues. CDR3 in DNA: TGTGCCAGCAAAACCGGGGCTAAGACCAATCAGCCCCAGCATTTT. It specifies CASKTGAKTNQPQHF.

The CDR3, as DNA: TGCGCCAGCAGCCAAGCGGCCAGGGAAGTGAGGGAGCAGTACTTC. It yields the protein CASSQAAREVREQYF. V gene TRBV4-3 combines with J gene TRBJ2-7; TRBD1 might be the D (5 bases). CDR3 length: 15 residues. The ends were cut back, 1 base at V and 7 bases at J, with 17 bases in the middle. Germline V CDR1 and CDR2: LGHNA, YSLEER.

The chain recombines TRBV2 with TRBJ2-5; D tentatively fits TRBD1 or TRBD2 (5 bases each). CDR1 is SNHLY, CDR2 FYNNEI, per germline. V was shortened by 4 bases and J by 1 base, with 10 bases between the two germline ends. The CDR3 is 14 amino acids. The CDR3 here is CASSARGRQETQYF. CDR3 nucleotides: TGTGCCAGCAGTGCTCGGGGCCGCCAAGAGACCCAGTACTTC.

The genes are TRBV3-1 and TRBJ2-1; 13 positions agree with TRBD2. This CDR3 has 13 residues. Germline values: CDR1 LGHDT, CDR2 YNNKEL (reference sequence). The V and J ends lost 8 bases and 9 bases, in that order; junction bases with no gene match: 4. The CDR3 DNA sequence: TGTGCCAGCGCACGACTAGCGGGAGGTGAGCAGTTCTTC. It yields the protein CASARLAGGEQFF.

CDR3 nucleotides: TGTGCCAGCAGCCAGGACCCTACCCCGGTCACAGATACGCAGTATTTT. Translation: CASSQDPTPVTDTQYF. The chain recombines TRBV3-1 with TRBJ2-3; D is uncertain. With 3 bases removed from V and 2 bases from J, the gap between germline ends came to 15 bases. The CDR3 contains 16 residues. Per germline, CDR1 LGHDT and CDR2 YNNKEL (reference sequence).

Details on this clonotype: An end of the junction differs from the germline gene, which may be a read error. V gene TRBV5-1 combines with J gene TRBJ1-5, with unresolved D. CDR1 SGHRS and CDR2 YFSETQ come from the germline V gene. This CDR3 spans 14 amino acids. CDR3 sequence (DNA): TGCGCCAGCAGCTTGTACACAGTTTATCAGCCTCAGCATTTT. As protein: CASSLYTVYQPQHF.

V usage is TRBV7-2 and J usage is TRBJ2-6; 9 bases align to TRBD2. This CDR3 contains 16 residues. Germline lookup yields CDR1 SGHTA and CDR2 FQGNSA. J was trimmed by 2 bases and V by 1 base; bases with no gene match: 0. CDR3 bases: TGTGCCAGCAGCTTAGTAGCGGGAGCTGGGGCCAACGTCCTGACTTTC. Translating gives CASSLVAGAGANVLTF.

The gene calls are TRBV7-2 and TRBJ2-7; TRBD2 is a possible D gene (6 bases). The CDR3 runs to 15 residues. V gave up 6 bases and J gave up 4 bases, with 19 bases separating them. The germline CDR1 and CDR2 sequences are SGHTA and FQGNSA. The DNA for the CDR3 is TGTGCCAGCAGTCCGGTTAGCGGTACCCTTTACGAGCAGTACTTC. Translation gives CASSPVSGTLYEQYF.

V is TRBV19 and J is TRBJ2-1, with no clear D. The CDR3 extends over 15 amino acids. V shed 4 bases and J shed 8 bases, with 18 bases lying between them. Germline V gene lookup returns CDR1 LNHDA and CDR2 SQIVND (reference sequence). CDR3 in DNA: TGTGCCAGTAGTAAGGATCGGCGAAGTGAGGATGAGCAGTTCTTC. Encoded protein: CASSKDRRSEDEQFF.

The chain employs TRBV9 and TRBJ1-5; D unclear. V lost 4 bases, J lost 0 bases, and 8 bases lay in between. This CDR3 contains 14 residues. Germline V gene sequence: CDR1 SGDLS, CDR2 YYNGEE. Here the CDR3 DNA reads TGTGCCAGCAGCCCCGGGATTAGCAATCAGCCCCAGCATTTT. Translated, it gives CASSPGISNQPQHF.